There are many counts of the clone carrying this TCR beta chain. TCRdb re-called the 5' RACE reads with MiXCR, one entry per CDR3 protein. The table records tens of thousands of distinct CDR3 sequences, about 3.2% of them present only once. Germline V CDR1 and CDR2: LGHDT, YNNKEL (reference sequence). The CDR3 covers 13 residues. V was shortened by 4 bases and J by 6 bases, with 11 bases between the two germline ends. This record belongs to a study of T cells after yellow fever vaccination. The chain has TRBV3-1 and TRBJ2-3; D remains ambiguous. The sequencing here drew on PBMCs, either bulk or a sorted T-cell subset (CD4+, CD8+, memory, or dextramer-sorted; not recorded which), taken more than 35 days after the first yellow fever vaccination. The receptor was isolated from a man younger than 35 who received the YFV17D yellow fever vaccine. This chain's CDR3 is CASSLWISDTQYF. In nucleotides, the CDR3 is TGTGCCAGCAGCCTTTGGATTTCGGATACGCAGTATTTT.